These 21 T cell receptor beta chains originate from one sample sequenced in a study of cytomegalovirus exposure and HLA in healthy donors. The method was immunoSEQ multiplex PCR; TCRdb's version includes in-frame clones alone and lacks a portion of them. The table includes around 190,000 clones, roughly 82% detected once. What was sequenced was PBMCs. These receptor sequences come from a woman aged 18-35 years in good health and CMV-seronegative.

This chain joins TRBV13 and TRBJ2-3; no reliable D call. CDR1 is PRHDT, CDR2 FYEKMQ, per germline (reference sequence). The V end lost 2 bases, the J end lost 5 bases, and 11 bases lay between the germline ends. The CDR3 is 14 amino acids. The CDR3 DNA reads TGTGCCAGCAGCTTATATGTCAGAAGAGATACGCAGTATTTT. Translation gives CASSLYVRRDTQYF.

The V call is TRBV12-5, the J call TRBJ2-2; D ambiguous. The length of the CDR3 is 15 residues. Germline CDR1 and CDR2: LGHNT and FRNRAP. Trimming cost V 0 bases and J 0 bases, with 5 bases left between them. CDR3 sequence reads: CASGLVNANTGELFF. CDR3 DNA: TGTGCTAGTGGTTTGGTCAATGCGAACACCGGGGAGCTGTTTTTT.

The chain links TRBV5-1 to TRBJ1-2; tentative D call: TRBD1 (5 bases). CDR3 length: 15 amino acids. V gave up 2 bases and J gave up 3 bases, with 14 bases separating them. Germline V gene sequence: CDR1 SGHRS, CDR2 YFSETQ. CDR3 amino acids: CASSFIGREDYGYTF. The CDR3 DNA reads TGCGCCAGCAGCTTCATCGGCAGGGAGGACTATGGCTACACCTTC. The full variable domain, its missing parts supplied by reference TRBV5-1 and TRBJ1-2, is KAGVTQTPRYLIKTRGQQVTLSCSPISGHRSVSWYQQTPGQGLQFLFEYFSETQRNKGNFPGRFSGRQFSNSRSEMNVSTLELGDSALYLCASSFIGREDYGYTFGSGTRLTVV.

The chain carries TRBV15 and TRBJ2-7; D remains unclear. The V gene lost 0 bases and the J gene lost 3 bases, with 6 bases spanning the gap. CDR3 length equals 13 residues. Germline loops: CDR1 LNHNV, CDR2 YYDKDF (reference sequence). CDR3 protein: CATSRDSIYEQYF. As DNA, the CDR3 is TGTGCCACCAGCAGAGATTCCATCTACGAGCAGTACTTC.

The chain recombines TRBV7-2 with TRBJ2-3; the match to TRBD2 covers 8 bases. Germline V gives CDR1 SGHTA, CDR2 FQGNSA. Trimming at V came to 1 base and at J to 5 bases, leaving 5 bases not matched to a gene. The length of the CDR3 is 15 residues. This CDR3 reads CASSLVLAVRDTQYF. DNA of the CDR3: TGTGCCAGCAGCTTAGTACTAGCGGTCCGAGATACGCAGTATTTT.

Details on this clone: The identical CDR3 is also encoded by other nucleotide sequences in the sample. CDR3 bases: TGTGCCTGGAGCAGCGAATATAGCAATCAGCCCCAGCATTTT. Translating gives CAWSSEYSNQPQHF. V and J are TRBV30 and TRBJ1-5; D is unresolved. Germline V gives CDR1 GTSNPN, CDR2 SVGIG (reference sequence). The V end lost 3 bases, the J end lost 0 bases, and 9 bases lay between the germline ends. The CDR3 runs 14 residues.

This chain connects TRBV9 to TRBJ2-5; maybe TRBD2 (5 bases). The germline V gene has CDR1 SGDLS and CDR2 YYNGEE. The CDR3 covers 15 residues. The ends were cut back, 0 bases at V and 4 bases at J, with 13 bases in the middle. CDR3 DNA: TGTGCCAGCAGCGTAGGTGCCCGGGAAGGAGAGACCCAGTACTTC. Translating gives CASSVGAREGETQYF.

The chain joins TRBV29-1 to TRBJ1-2; tentative D call: TRBD1 (5 bases). V lost 4 bases, J lost 7 bases, and 16 bases lay in between. The CDR3 covers 13 residues. Germline V gene data show CDR1 as SQVTM and CDR2 as ANQGSEA. The CDR3 loop is CSVVGERRAGYTF. Here the CDR3 DNA reads TGCAGCGTTGTAGGGGAAAGGAGGGCTGGCTACACCTTC.

The V and J genes are TRBV11-2 and TRBJ2-7; TRBD2 agrees at 7 bases. V shed 4 bases and J 3 bases; nucleotides not matched to a gene: 6. Germline lookup yields CDR1 SGHAT and CDR2 FQNNGV. The CDR3 loop spans 14 amino acids. The CDR3 nucleotides read TGTGCCAGCAGCTACCGGACTAGGCGCTACGAGCAGTACTTC. Amino acid sequence: CASSYRTRRYEQYF.

The V and J genes are TRBV7-2 and TRBJ2-5, with D possibly TRBD2 on 5 matching bases. Deletions cut 2 bases from V and 4 bases from J, with 20 bases between. Germline-derived CDR1 and CDR2 are SGHTA and FQGNSA. The CDR3 loop spans 17 amino acids. The CDR3 coding sequence is TGTGCCAGCAGCTTACAAGGGCGGGTCGTTCAAAGAGAGACCCAGTACTTC. Translated: CASSLQGRVVQRETQYF.

Here the CDR3 DNA reads TGTGCCAGCAGCTTGGACGGTTTAGGGCCAGGGGGCAGCTATGGCTACACCTTC. Its protein is CASSLDGLGPGGSYGYTF. The chain links TRBV5-6 to TRBJ1-2; 8 bases are a match to TRBD1. V trimming: 0 bases; J trimming: 4 bases; junction bases outside the gene matches: 14. The CDR3 totals 18 residues. CDR1 and CDR2 from the germline V gene are SGHDT and YYEEEE.

The rearrangement joins TRBV18 to TRBJ1-1; possible D gene TRBD1, 6 bases. The CDR3 is 14 amino acids. Trimming took 3 bases from V and 5 from J, leaving 13 bases between them. Germline lookup yields CDR1 KGHSH and CDR2 LQKENI. The CDR3 sequence: CASSPRGGVTEAFF. The CDR3 DNA follows: TGTGCCAGCTCACCTCGAGGGGGAGTAACTGAAGCTTTCTTT.

This clone appeared a single time. The chain uses TRBV30 and TRBJ1-1; D gene unclear. This CDR3 has 10 amino acids. Trimming removed 3 bases at V and 6 bases at J, with 5 bases between. CDR1 and CDR2 (germline): GTSNPN, SVGIG (reference sequence). CDR3 in amino acids: CAWRAAEAFF. CDR3 in DNA: TGTGCCTGGAGGGCAGCTGAAGCTTTCTTT.

V is TRBV5-1 and J is TRBJ2-3; TRBD2 matches 13 bases. The J segment lost 5 bases and the V segment lost 4 bases, leaving 7 bases of the junction unmatched. In germline, CDR1 is SGHRS, CDR2 YFSETQ. The CDR3 extends over 16 amino acids. CDR3 in DNA: TGCGCCAGCAGCGCAAGACTAGCGGGGGGTCGAGATACGCAGTATTTT. Translated: CASSARLAGGRDTQYF.

The gene calls are TRBV6-4 and TRBJ2-3; TRBD1 agrees at 8 bases. Germline values: CDR1 MRHNA, CDR2 SNTAGT. This CDR3 region has 15 residues. The V segment lost 6 bases and the J segment 1 base; nucleotides outside the gene matches: 6. The CDR3 is CASSAGQGRTDTQYF. The CDR3 coding sequence is TGTGCCAGCAGCGCAGGACAGGGACGCACAGATACGCAGTATTTT.

This sequence joins TRBV7-6 and TRBJ1-3; possibly TRBD1 for D (6 bases). The germline CDR1 and CDR2 sequences are SGHVS and FNYEAQ. The CDR3 is made up of 18 amino acids. Between the trimmed V and J ends, which lost 3 bases and 0 bases, there was a span of 18 bases. CDR3 in amino acids: CASSLGTLGLGSGNTIYF. CDR3 coding DNA: TGTGCCAGCAGCTTGGGGACATTGGGGCTCGGCTCTGGAAACACCATATATTTT.

The genes are TRBV5-1 and TRBJ1-5; tentative D call: TRBD1 (5 bases). CDR3 size: 14 residues. From germline, CDR1 is SGHRS and CDR2 YFSETQ. V gave up 3 bases and J gave up 6 bases, with 13 bases separating them. CDR3 nucleotide sequence: TGCGCCAGCAGCTACGGGGGTACGGGTCAGCCCCAGCATTTT. It specifies CASSYGGTGQPQHF.

The chain employs TRBV5-1 and TRBJ2-5, with TRBD2 identical over 9 bases. Trimming cost V 7 bases and J 5 bases; bases outside gene matches: 9. Germline CDR1 and CDR2: SGHRS and YFSETQ. The CDR3 length is 14 residues. The CDR3 is CASAQAGGSETQYF. The CDR3, as DNA: TGCGCCAGCGCCCAAGCGGGAGGTTCCGAGACCCAGTACTTC.

The rearrangement links TRBV4-1 to TRBJ1-3; no reliable D call. CDR3 length equals 13 residues. V gave up 1 base and J gave up 4 bases, with 5 bases separating them. CDR1 is MGHRA, CDR2 YSYEKL, per germline. CDR3 sequence: CASSQVKGNTIYF. The CDR3 DNA sequence: TGCGCCAGCAGCCAAGTTAAAGGAAACACCATATATTTT.

The V call is TRBV29-1, the J call TRBJ1-2, with 9 positions matching TRBD1. With V trimmed by 6 bases and J by 1 base, 6 bases remained unmatched. Germline CDR1 reads SQVTM; CDR2 reads ANQGSEA. The CDR3 runs to 14 residues. CDR3 residues: CSVPDRGINYGYTF. The CDR3 nucleotides read TGCAGCGTACCGGACAGGGGTATTAACTATGGCTACACCTTC.

CDR3 protein: CASSLVTGEAFF. Here the CDR3 DNA reads TGTGCCAGCAGCTTGGTAACAGGTGAAGCTTTCTTT. This sequence joins TRBV5-4 and TRBJ1-1; possible D gene TRBD1, 5 bases. The CDR3 loop spans 12 amino acids. Looked up from germline, CDR1 is SGHNT and CDR2 is YYREEE (reference sequence). Trimming left V 0 bases short and J 7 bases short, with 7 bases between.